This T cell receptor beta chain stems from a study of blood T cells in healthy people across ages (dated by TCRdb to the mid-2010s). For context, the study as a whole: Template switching captured roughly one uniquely barcoded TCR beta cDNA molecule per two T cells in model experiments. Two additional independent replicas of 1 million unique cDNA reads from the same blood draw were analyzed for two donors (one aged 18 to 29 and one aged 80 or older). Donors of different ages were randomly distributed across sequencing lanes to avoid experimental bias. Using deep sequencing normalized with unique cDNA molecular identifiers, the study measured how TCR beta repertoire diversity changes with age. Four age groups were formed from the donors: young (average about 17 years), middle-aged (approximately 40), aged (roughly 59) and long-lived (roughly 81).

The paper's findings and limits, for the study overall: There was a strong correlation between observed TCR beta diversity and the percentage of naive T cells measured by flow cytometry. Compared with the aged group, more naive CD4+ T cells, fewer expanded clones and increased TCR diversity were shown by the long-lived group, suggesting age selection. Observed TCR beta diversity per million T cells fell roughly linearly with age, and a significant reduction was already apparent by age roughly 41. Total diversity estimates from one million sequenced T cells were considered lower bounds and underestimates. Conclusive comparison of naive and antigen-experienced compartments was prevented by the profiling of bulk unsorted PBMCs. The CMV infection status of donors was not known, potentially confounding age-related changes in expanded clonotypes.

On this clonotype: Its antigen is not yet known. Base qualities are missing; no much larger clone stands one base away.

Library creation used 5' RACE. Sequencing was performed on an Illumina HiSeq 2500. The second PCR ran for roughly 7 to 11 cycles and used a J-beta primer mix along with a sample-barcoded 5' primer. A template-switch 5' adaptor carrying 12 random nucleotides introduced a unique molecular identifier onto each TCR beta cDNA molecule. At least 2.5 million CDR3-containing paired-end reads were obtained from each sample. First-strand cDNA was synthesized from all RNA with the Mint cDNA synthesis kit, primed by a TRBC-specific oligonucleotide. Following uracil-DNA glycosylase treatment, a first 18-cycle PCR with universal primers M1SS and BC2_uni_R was performed on all cDNA. Per the source publication's procedure: For normalization, 1 million high-quality reads were randomly selected from each sample, with every read carrying a distinct molecular identifier. Reads sharing molecular identifiers were discarded rather than binned into consensus sequences. MiTCR, run with a Q25 quality threshold and the strictest error-elimination algorithm, handled CDR3 identification, clonotype clustering and error correction. A nonparametric unseen species model using Euler transformation provided a lower-bound estimate of total TCR beta diversity. Through fastp at Q25 and MiXCR, TCRdb rebuilt clones from the public reads, retaining in-frame beta chains. Every CDR3 protein is listed once, alongside the most common genes and DNA of its rows. These V and J calls derive from TCRdb rather than the authors' analysis. This sample has 700,000 to 1,000,000 distinct CDR3 sequences in its table, and approximately 48% of those were observed once. The ten largest clones take up around 18% of the sample.

V loses 2 bases, J loses 4 bases, and the germline ends lie 9 bases apart. Taken from cysteine to phenylalanine, the CDR3 has 14 residues. The sequence is cut down to CDR3 DNA, 42 bases in frame from base 1. CDR1 and CDR2 are drawn from the germline V gene: ENHRY, SYGVKD. The 39 donors, aged about 6 to 95 years, were systemically healthy Caucasian individuals from Russia. Each donor gave ten milliliters of peripheral blood, drawn into EDTA-treated Vacutainer tubes. Ficoll-Paque density-gradient centrifugation was used to isolate PBMCs, with at least 6.5 million per sample. Trizol reagent was used to extract total RNA from PBMCs, with at least 6 micrograms per sample. For every donor, an aliquot of PBMCs went through flow cytometry to measure the percentages of naive CD45RAhigh/CD27high T cells.

This receptor was taken from a man between 60 and 70 years old in good health. The V and J genes are TRBV10-3 and TRBJ2-1; the D gene cannot be resolved reliably. Sequenced input: blood. The nucleotide sequence is TGTGCCATCAGTGAGGCGACTCGGTACAATGAGCAGTTCTTC. It codes for CAISEATRYNEQFF.